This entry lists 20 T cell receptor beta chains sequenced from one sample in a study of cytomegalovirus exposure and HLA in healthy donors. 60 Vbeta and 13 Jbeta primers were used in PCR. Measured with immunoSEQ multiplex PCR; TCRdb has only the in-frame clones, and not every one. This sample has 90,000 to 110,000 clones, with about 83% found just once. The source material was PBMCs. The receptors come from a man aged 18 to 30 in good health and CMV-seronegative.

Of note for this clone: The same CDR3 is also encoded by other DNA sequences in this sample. The CDR3 region is CASSLRGGGQPQHF. The CDR3 bases are TGTGCCAGCAGCTTAAGGGGGGGTGGCCAGCCCCAGCATTTT. The chain joins TRBV7-8 to TRBJ1-5; TRBD1 is a possible D gene (6 bases). Trimming removed 2 bases from V and 7 bases from J, with 12 bases in between. Germline assignment: CDR1 SGHVS and CDR2 FQNEAQ. The CDR3 spans 14 residues.

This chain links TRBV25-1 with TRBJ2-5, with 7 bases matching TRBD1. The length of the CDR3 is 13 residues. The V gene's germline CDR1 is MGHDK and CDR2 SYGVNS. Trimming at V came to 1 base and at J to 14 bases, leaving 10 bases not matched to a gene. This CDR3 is CASSESVPRGTYF. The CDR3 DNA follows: TGTGCCAGCAGTGAATCCGTCCCCAGGGGGACCTACTTC.

This CDR3 is CASSVAGTGGTYEQYF. The CDR3 region has the DNA TGTGCCAGCAGCGTAGCGGGAACGGGAGGGACCTACGAGCAGTACTTC. The rearrangement uses TRBV9 and TRBJ2-7; TRBD2 matches at 8 bases. Germline V lookup: CDR1 SGDLS, CDR2 YYNGEE. The CDR3 length is 16 residues. After removal of 0 bases from V and 2 bases from J, the junction contained 7 bases not matched to a gene.

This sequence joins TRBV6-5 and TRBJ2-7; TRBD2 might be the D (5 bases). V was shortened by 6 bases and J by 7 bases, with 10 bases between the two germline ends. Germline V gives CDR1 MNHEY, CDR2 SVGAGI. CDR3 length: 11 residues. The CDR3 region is CASSHGVEQYF. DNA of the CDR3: TGTGCCAGCAGCCACGGGGTAGAGCAGTACTTC.

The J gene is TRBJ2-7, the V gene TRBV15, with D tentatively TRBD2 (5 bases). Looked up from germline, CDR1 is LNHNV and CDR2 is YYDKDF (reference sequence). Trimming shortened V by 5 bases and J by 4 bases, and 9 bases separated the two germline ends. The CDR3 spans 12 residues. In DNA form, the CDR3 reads TGTGCCACCAGCCCTACGGGGTACGAGCAGTACTTC. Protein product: CATSPTGYEQYF.

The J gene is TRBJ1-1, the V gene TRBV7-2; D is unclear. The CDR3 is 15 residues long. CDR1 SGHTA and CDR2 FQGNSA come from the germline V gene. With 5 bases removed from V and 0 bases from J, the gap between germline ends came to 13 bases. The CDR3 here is CASSPRGRVNTEAFF. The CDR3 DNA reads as TGTGCCAGCAGCCCCCGCGGTCGGGTGAACACTGAAGCTTTCTTT.

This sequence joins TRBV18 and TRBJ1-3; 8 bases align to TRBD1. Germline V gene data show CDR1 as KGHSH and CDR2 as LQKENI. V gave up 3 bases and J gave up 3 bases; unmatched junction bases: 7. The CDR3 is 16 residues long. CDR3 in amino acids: CASSPQRTGIGNTIYF. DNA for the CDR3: TGTGCCAGCTCACCTCAAAGGACAGGGATTGGAAACACCATATATTTT. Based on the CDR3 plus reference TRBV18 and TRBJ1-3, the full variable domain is NAGVMQNPRHLVRRRGQEARLRCSPMKGHSHVYWYRQLPEEGLKFMVYLQKENIIDESGMPKERFSAEFPKEGPSILRIQQVVRGDSAAYFCASSPQRTGIGNTIYFGEGSWLTVV.

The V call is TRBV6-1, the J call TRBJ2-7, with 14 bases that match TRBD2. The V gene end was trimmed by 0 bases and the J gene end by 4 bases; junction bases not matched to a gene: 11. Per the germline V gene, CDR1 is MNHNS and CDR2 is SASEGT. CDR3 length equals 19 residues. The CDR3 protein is CASSEALQGTSGRAYEQYF. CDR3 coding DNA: TGTGCCAGCAGTGAAGCGCTTCAGGGGACTAGCGGGAGAGCGTACGAGCAGTACTTC.

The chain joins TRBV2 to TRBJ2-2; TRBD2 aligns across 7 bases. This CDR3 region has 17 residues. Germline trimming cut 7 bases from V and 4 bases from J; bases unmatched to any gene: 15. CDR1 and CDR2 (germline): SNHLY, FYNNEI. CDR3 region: CASKEGLADLVTGELFF. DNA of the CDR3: TGTGCCAGCAAGGAAGGGCTAGCGGACCTAGTCACCGGGGAGCTGTTTTTT.

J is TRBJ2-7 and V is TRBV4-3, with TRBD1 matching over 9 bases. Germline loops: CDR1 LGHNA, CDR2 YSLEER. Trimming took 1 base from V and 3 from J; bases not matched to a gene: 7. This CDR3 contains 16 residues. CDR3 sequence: CASSQVMGQGSYEQYF. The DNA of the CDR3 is TGCGCCAGCAGCCAAGTTATGGGACAGGGCAGCTACGAGCAGTACTTC.

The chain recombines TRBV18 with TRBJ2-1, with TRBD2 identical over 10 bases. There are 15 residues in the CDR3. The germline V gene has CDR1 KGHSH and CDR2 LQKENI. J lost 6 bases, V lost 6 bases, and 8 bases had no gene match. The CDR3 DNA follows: TGTGCCAGCTCGCCGGGACTAGCGAAAATCAATGAGCAGTTCTTC. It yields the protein CASSPGLAKINEQFF. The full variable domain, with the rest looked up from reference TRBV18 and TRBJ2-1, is NAGVMQNPRHLVRRRGQEARLRCSPMKGHSHVYWYRQLPEEGLKFMVYLQKENIIDESGMPKERFSAEFPKEGPSILRIQQVVRGDSAAYFCASSPGLAKINEQFFGPGTRLTVL.

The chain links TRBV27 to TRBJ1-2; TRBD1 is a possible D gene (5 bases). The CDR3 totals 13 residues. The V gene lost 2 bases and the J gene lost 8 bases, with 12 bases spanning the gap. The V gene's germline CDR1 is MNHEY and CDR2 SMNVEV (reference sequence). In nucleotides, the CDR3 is TGTGCCAGCAGTTTAGCCAGGGCGAAGGGCTACACCTTC. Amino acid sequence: CASSLARAKGYTF.

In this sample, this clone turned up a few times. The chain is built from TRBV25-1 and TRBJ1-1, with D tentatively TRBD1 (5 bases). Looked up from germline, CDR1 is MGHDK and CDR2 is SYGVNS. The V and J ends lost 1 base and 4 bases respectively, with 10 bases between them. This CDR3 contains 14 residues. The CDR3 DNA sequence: TGTGCCAGCAGTGAATGGGGGGAGTTCACTGAAGCTTTCTTT. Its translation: CASSEWGEFTEAFF. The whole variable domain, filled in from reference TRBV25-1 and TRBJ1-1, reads EADIYQTPRYLVIGTGKKITLECSQTMGHDKMYWYQQDPGMELHLIHYSYGVNSTEKGDLSSESTVSRIRTEHFPLTLESARPSHTSQYLCASSEWGEFTEAFFGQGTRLTVV.

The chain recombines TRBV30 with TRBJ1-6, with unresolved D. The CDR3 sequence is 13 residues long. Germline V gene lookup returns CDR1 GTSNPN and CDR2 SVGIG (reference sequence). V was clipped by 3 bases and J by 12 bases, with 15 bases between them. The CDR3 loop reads CAWRGEKDRPLHF. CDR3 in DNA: TGTGCCTGGAGGGGCGAGAAAGACCGACCCCTCCACTTT.

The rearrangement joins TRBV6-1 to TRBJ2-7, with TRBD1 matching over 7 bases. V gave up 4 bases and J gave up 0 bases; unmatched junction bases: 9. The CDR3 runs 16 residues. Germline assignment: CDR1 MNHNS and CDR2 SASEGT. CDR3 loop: CASSAALQGSSYEQYF. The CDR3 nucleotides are TGTGCCAGCAGTGCCGCGTTACAGGGGAGCTCCTACGAGCAGTACTTC.

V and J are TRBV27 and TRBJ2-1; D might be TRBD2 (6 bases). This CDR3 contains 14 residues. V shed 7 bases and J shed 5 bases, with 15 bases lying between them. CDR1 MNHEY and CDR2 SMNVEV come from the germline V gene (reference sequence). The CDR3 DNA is TGTGCCAGCACCGGGGACTTATCCCACAATGAGCAGTTCTTC. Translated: CASTGDLSHNEQFF.

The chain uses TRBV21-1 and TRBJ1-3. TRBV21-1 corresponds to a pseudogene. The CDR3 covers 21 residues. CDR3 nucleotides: TGTGCCAGCATATCTACAGCGGAGCTCTGGAAACAAATGAGCTCTGGAAACACCATATATTTT. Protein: CASISTAELWKQMSSGNTIYF.

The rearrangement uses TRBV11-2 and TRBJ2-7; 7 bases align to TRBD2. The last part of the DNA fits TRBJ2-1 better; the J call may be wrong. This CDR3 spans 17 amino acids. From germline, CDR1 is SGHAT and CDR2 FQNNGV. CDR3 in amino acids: CASSLGPGLAAYNEQFF. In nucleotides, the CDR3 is TGTGCCAGCAGCTTAGGCCCGGGGCTAGCGGCCTACAATGAGCAGTTCTTC.

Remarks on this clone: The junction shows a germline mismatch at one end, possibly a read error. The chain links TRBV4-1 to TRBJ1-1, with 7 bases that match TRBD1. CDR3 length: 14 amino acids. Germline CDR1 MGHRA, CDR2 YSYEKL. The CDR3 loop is CASSPYRGRTEAFF. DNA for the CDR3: TGTGCCAGCAGCCCCTACAGGGGCAGGACTGAAGCTTTCTTT.

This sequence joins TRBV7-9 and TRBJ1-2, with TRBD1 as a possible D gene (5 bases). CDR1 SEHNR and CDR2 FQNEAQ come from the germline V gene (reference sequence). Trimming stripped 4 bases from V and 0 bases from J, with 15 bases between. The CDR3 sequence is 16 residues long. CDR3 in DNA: TGTGCCAGCAGCTCCCCCCCGGACACAGCTAACTATGGCTACACCTTC. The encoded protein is CASSSPPDTANYGYTF.